What follows is one TCR beta chain and its context. These data originate in a study of shared clonotypes between healthy human individuals. Profiling relied on immunoSEQ multiplex PCR, and the TCRdb table lists in-frame clones only, not all of them. The data contain some 2,500,000 clones, 80% to 95% of them singletons. Sequenced input: naive CD4+ T cells from PBMCs. Subset described: CD45RA+ positively selected. The receptor was isolated from a man younger than 35 in good health. Some clones in this sample may be carry-over from other donors' samples.

DNA for the CDR3: TGCGCCAGCAGCTTACAGGGAATAGAAGGAGAGACCCAGTACTTC. Protein sequence: CASSLQGIEGETQYF. This sequence joins TRBV5-1 and TRBJ2-5; the D gene is possibly TRBD1 (6 bases). V was shortened by 2 bases and J by 4 bases, with 15 bases between the two germline ends. The germline V gene encodes CDR1 SGHRS and CDR2 YFSETQ. This CDR3 has 15 residues.